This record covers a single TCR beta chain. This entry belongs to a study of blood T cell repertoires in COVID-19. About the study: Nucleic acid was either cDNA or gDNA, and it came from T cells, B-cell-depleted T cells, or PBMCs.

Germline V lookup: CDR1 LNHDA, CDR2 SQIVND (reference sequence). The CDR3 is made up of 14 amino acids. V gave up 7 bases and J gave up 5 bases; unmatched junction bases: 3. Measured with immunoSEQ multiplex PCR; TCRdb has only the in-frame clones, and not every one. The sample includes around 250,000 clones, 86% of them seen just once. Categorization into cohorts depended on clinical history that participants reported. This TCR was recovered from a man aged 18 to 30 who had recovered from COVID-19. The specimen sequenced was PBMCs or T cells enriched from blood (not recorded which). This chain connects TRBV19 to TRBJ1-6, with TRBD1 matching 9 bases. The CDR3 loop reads CASTDRGHNSPLHF. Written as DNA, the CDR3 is TGTGCCAGTACGGACAGGGGCCATAATTCACCCCTCCACTTT.